This T cell receptor beta chain is from a study of OX40 agonist ivuxolimab in advanced cancers. About the study: Patients received ivuxolimab, an intravenous treatment, every 2 weeks at 0.01 to 10 mg/kg. People who had prior anti-PD-1, anti-PD-L1 or anti-CTLA-4 therapy could take part, and approximately 44% had some. Partial responses occurred in Three dose-escalation patients, one with hepatocellular carcinoma and two with cutaneous melanoma. Findings of the study overall: Partial responders treated at 0.1-3.0 mg/kg exhibited clonal expansion among the lowest measured.

Comment on this clone: The antigen is not known.

The protocol was immunoSEQ multiplex PCR, while the TCRdb copy is restricted to in-frame clones and leaves out a portion. Of 50,000 to 65,000 clones listed, 75% to 90% are singletons. CDR3 length: 15 amino acids. Between the trimmed V and J ends, which lost 5 bases and 5 bases, there was a span of 18 bases. Germline assignment: CDR1 MGHDK and CDR2 SYGVNS. The rearrangement links TRBV25-1 to TRBJ1-1; unclear D gene. The sample here was CD4+ or CD8+ T cells sorted from blood, taken in a trial of the OX40 agonist ivuxolimab. This TCR derives from an adult with an advanced solid tumor such as melanoma, head and neck, liver or kidney cancer. The CDR3: CASSPHNGVGTEAFF. The CDR3 region has the DNA TGTGCCAGCAGTCCCCATAATGGGGTCGGGACTGAAGCTTTCTTT.